This T cell receptor (beta chain) was documented in a study of OX40 agonist ivuxolimab in advanced cancers. Overall study: Checkpoint inhibitors had been given previously to approximately 41% of patients. Study-level points and caveats: The authors also found low normalized T-cell clonal expansion in some nonresponders.

Repertoires were generated with immunoSEQ multiplex PCR, while TCRdb's copy carries only in-frame clones and drops some. This table has around 90,000 clones, around 87% appearing once. CDR3 length: 14 residues. V was clipped by 2 bases and J by 0 bases, with 8 bases between them. Per the germline V gene, CDR1 is SGDLS and CDR2 is YYNGEE. Points on this clone: Its antigen is unidentified.

The clonotype was recovered from an adult with an advanced solid tumor such as melanoma, head and neck, liver or kidney cancer. Sequences were derived from CD4+ or CD8+ T cells sorted from blood, sampled in a trial of the OX40 agonist ivuxolimab. The chain combines TRBV9 with TRBJ1-1; D ambiguous. CDR3 bases: TGTGCCAGCAGCGTTAACATCCTGAACACTGAAGCTTTCTTT. Translation: CASSVNILNTEAFF.